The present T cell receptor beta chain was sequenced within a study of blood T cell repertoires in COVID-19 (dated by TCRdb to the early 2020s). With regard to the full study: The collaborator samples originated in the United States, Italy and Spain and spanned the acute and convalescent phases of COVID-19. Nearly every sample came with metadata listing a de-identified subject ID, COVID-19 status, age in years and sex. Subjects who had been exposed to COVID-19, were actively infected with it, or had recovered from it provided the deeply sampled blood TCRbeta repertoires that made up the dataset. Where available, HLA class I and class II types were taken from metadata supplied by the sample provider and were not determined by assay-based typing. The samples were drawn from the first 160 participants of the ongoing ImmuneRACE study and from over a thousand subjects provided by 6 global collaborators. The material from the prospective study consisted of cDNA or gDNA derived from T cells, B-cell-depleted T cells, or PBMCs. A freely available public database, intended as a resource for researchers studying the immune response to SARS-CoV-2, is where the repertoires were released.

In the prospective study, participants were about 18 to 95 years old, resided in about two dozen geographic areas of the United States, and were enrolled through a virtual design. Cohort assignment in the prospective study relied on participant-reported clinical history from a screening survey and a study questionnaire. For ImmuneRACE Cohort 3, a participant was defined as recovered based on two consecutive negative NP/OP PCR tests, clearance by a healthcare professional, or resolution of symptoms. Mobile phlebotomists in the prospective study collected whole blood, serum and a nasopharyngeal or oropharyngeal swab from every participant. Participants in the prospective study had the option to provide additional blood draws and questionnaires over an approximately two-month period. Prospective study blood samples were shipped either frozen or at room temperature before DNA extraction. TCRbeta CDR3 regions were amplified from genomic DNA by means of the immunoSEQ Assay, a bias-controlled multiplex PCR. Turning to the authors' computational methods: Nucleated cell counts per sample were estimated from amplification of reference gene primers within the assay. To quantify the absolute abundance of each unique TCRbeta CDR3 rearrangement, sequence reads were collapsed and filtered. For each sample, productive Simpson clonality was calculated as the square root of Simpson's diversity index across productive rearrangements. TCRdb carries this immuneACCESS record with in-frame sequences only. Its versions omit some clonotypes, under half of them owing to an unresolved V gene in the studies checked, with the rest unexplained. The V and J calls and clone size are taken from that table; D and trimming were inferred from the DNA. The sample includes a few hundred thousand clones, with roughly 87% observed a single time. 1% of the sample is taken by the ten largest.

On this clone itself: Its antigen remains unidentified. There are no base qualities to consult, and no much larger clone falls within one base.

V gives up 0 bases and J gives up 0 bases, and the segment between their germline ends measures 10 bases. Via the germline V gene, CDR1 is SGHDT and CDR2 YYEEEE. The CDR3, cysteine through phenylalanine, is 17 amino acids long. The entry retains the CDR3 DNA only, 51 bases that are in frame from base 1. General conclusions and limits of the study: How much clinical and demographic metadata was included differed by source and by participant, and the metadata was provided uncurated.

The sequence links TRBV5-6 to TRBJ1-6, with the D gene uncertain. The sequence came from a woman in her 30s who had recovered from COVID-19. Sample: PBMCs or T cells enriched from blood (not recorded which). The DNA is TGTGCCAGCAGCTTGGATGGCGGCAGCTCCTATAATTCACCCCTCCACTTT. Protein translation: CASSLDGGSSYNSPLHF.